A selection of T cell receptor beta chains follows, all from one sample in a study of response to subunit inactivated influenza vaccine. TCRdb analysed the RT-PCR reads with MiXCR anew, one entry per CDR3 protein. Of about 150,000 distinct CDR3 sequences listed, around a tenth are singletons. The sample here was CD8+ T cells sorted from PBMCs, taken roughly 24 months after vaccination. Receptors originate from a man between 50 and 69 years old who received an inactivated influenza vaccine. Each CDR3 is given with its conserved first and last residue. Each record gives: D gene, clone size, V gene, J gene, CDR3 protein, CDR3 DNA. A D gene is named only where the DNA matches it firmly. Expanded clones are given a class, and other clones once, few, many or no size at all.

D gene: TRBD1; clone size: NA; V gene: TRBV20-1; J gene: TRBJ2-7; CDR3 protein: CSAYRTGSEQYF; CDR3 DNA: TGCAGTGCTTATCGGACAGGGAGCGAGCAGTACTTC
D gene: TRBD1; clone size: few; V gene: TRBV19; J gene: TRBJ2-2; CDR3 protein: CASSIDRGLTGELFF; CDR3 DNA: TGTGCCAGTAGTATAGACAGGGGGCTTACCGGGGAGCTGTTTTTT
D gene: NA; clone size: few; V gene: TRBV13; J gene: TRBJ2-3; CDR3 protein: CASSSVAWGGDTQYF; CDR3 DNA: TGTGCCAGCAGCTCCGTAGCGTGGGGTGGGGATACGCAGTATTTT
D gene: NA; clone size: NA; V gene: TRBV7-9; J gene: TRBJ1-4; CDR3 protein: CASSSPEHGGEKLFF; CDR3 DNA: TGTGCCAGCAGCTCCCCGGAACATGGCGGTGAAAAACTGTTTTTT
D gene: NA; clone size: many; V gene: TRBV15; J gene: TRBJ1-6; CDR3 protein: CATSRDRQPNSPLHF; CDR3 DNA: TGTGCCACCAGCAGAGATAGGCAGCCTAATTCACCCCTCCACTTT
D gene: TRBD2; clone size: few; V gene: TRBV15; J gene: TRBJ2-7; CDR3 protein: CATSWEAGVAEQYF; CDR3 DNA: TGTGCCACCAGCTGGGAAGCGGGAGTAGCCGAGCAGTACTTC
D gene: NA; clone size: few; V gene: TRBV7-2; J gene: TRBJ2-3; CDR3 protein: CASSLVLTSTDTQYF; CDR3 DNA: TGTGCCAGCAGCTTAGTACTAACTAGCACAGATACGCAGTATTTT
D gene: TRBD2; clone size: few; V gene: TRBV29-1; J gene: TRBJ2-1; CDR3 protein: CSVEPPSGIGSYNEQFF; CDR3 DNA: TGCAGCGTTGAACCCCCCAGCGGGATAGGCTCCTACAATGAGCAGTTCTTC
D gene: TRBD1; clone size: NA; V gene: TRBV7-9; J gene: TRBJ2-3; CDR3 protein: CASRRQGPDTQYF; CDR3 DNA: TGTGCCAGCAGACGACAGGGGCCCGATACGCAGTATTTT
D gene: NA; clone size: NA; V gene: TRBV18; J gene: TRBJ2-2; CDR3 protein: CASSPVVLANTGELFF; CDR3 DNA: TGTGCCAGCTCACCAGTGGTACTAGCGAACACCGGGGAGCTGTTTTTT
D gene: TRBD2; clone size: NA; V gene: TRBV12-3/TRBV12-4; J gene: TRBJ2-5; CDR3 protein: CASRAWRLAGGPETQYF; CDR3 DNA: TGTGCCAGCAGGGCATGGCGTTTAGCGGGAGGGCCTGAGACCCAGTACTTC
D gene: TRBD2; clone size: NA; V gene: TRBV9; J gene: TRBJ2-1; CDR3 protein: CASSVVSSGLYNEQFF; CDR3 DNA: TGTGCCAGCAGCGTAGTGAGTAGCGGGCTCTACAATGAGCAGTTCTTC
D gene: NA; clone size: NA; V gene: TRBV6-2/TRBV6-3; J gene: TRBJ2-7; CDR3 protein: CASSYHGTYEQYF; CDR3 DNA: TGTGCCAGCAGTTACCATGGGACCTACGAGCAGTACTTC
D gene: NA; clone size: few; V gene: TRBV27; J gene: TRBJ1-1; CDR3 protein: CASSLVEYTEAFF; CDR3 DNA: TGTGCCAGCAGTTTGGTGGAATACACTGAAGCTTTCTTT
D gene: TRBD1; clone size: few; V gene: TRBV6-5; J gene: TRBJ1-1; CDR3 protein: CASSYWAGGSEAFF; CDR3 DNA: TGTGCCAGCAGTTACTGGGCAGGGGGCTCTGAAGCTTTCTTT
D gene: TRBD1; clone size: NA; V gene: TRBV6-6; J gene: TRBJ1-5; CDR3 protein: CASTQGNNQPQHF; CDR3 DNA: TGTGCCAGTACACAGGGGAACAATCAGCCCCAGCATTTT
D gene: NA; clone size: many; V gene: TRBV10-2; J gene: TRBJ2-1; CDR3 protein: CASSLGRREQFF; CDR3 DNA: TGCGCCAGCAGTCTGGGGAGACGGGAGCAGTTCTTC
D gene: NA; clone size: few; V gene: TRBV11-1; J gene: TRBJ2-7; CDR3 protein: CASSFGVPGVYEQYF; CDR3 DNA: TGTGCCAGCAGCTTCGGAGTCCCTGGGGTCTACGAGCAGTACTTC
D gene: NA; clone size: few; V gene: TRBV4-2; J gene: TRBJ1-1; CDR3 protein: CASSQGGSDTEAFF; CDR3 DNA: TGTGCCAGCAGCCAAGGGGGATCCGACACTGAAGCTTTCTTT
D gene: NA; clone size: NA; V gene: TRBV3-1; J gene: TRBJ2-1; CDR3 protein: CAKHLYPADEQFF; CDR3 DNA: TGTGCCAAACACCTTTATCCGGCAGATGAGCAGTTCTTC
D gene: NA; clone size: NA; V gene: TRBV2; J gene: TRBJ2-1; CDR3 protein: CASSEYSYNEQFF; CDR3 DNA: TGTGCCAGCAGTGAATATAGTTACAATGAGCAGTTCTTC
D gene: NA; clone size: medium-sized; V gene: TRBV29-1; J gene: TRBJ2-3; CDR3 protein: CSGLVDSDTQYF; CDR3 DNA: TGCAGCGGTCTAGTTGATTCAGATACGCAGTATTTT
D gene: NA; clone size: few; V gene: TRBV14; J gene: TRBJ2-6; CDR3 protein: CASSRQPPFSGANVLTF; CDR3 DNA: TGTGCCAGCAGCCGACAACCACCTTTCTCTGGGGCCAACGTCCTGACTTTC